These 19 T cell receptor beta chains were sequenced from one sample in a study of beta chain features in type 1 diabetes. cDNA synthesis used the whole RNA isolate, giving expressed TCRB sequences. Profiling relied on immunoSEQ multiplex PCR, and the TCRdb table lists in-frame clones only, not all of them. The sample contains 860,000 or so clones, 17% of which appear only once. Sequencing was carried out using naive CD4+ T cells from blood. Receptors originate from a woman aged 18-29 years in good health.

CDR3 bases: TGTGCCAGCAGCGTATCCCCTAGCGGGAGTTCAGGTGAGCAGTTCTTC. Encoded protein: CASSVSPSGSSGEQFF. The rearrangement uses TRBV9 and TRBJ2-1; 10 nucleotides match TRBD2. V dropped 1 base and J dropped 9; count of bases not matched to a gene: 10. CDR1 is SGDLS and CDR2 is YYNGEE in the germline V gene. The CDR3 is made up of 16 amino acids.

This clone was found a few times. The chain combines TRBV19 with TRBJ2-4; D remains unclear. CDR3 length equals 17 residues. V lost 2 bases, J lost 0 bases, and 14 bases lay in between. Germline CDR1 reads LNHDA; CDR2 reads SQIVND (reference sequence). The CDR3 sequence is CASSISHNTLAKNIQYF. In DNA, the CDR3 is TGTGCCAGTAGTATAAGCCACAACACTCTAGCCAAAAACATTCAGTACTTC.

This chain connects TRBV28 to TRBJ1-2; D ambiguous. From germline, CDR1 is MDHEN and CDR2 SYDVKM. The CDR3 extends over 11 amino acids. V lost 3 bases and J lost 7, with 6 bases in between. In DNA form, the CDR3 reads TGTGCCAGCAGTTTTGGTTCTGGCTACACCTTC. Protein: CASSFGSGYTF.

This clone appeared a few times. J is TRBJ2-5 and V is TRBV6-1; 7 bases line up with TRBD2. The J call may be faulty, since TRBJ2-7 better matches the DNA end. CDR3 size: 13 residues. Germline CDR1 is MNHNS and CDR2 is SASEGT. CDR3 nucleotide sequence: TGTGCCAGCATCTGGCCGGGGGGCTACGAGCAGTACTTC. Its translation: CASIWPGGYEQYF.

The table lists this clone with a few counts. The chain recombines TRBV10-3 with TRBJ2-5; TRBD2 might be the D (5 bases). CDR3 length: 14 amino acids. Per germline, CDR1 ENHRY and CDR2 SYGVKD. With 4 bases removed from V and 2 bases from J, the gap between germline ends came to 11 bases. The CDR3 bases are TGTGCCATCAGTGCGATCGGGGTTCAAGAGACCCAGTACTTC. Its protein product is CAISAIGVQETQYF.

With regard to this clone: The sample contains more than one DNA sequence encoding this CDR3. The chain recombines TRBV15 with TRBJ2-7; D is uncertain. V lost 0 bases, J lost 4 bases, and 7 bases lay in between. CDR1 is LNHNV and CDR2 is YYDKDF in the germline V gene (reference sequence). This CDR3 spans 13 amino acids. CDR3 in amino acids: CATSRDPSYEQYF. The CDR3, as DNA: TGTGCCACCAGCAGAGATCCGAGTTACGAGCAGTACTTC.

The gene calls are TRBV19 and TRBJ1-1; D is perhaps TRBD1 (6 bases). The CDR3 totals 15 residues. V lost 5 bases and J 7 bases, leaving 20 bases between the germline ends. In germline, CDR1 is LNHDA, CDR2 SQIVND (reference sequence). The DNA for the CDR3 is TGTGCCAGTAGTCCGCGGGACAAAGGGTCCCTTGAAGCTTTCTTT. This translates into CASSPRDKGSLEAFF.

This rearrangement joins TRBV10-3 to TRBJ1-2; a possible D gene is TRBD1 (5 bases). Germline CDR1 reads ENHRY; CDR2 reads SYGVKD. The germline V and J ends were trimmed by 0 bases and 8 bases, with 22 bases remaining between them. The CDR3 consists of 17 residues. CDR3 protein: CAISESRLGVSGDGYTF. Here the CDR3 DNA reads TGTGCCATCAGTGAGTCCCGGCTTGGTGTGTCCGGGGACGGCTACACCTTC.

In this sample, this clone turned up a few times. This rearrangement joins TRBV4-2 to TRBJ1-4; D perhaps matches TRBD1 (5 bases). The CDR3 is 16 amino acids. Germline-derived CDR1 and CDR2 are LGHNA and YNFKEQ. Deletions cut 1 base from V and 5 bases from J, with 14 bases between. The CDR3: CASSQGGAVTNEKLFF. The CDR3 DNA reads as TGTGCCAGCAGCCAAGGAGGGGCGGTAACGAATGAAAAACTGTTTTTT.

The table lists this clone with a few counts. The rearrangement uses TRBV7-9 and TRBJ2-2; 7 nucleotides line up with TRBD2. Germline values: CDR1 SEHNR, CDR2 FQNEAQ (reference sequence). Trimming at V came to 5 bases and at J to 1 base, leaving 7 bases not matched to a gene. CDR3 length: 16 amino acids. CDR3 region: CASSQRPSGNTGELFF. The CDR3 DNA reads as TGTGCCAGCAGCCAAAGGCCTAGCGGGAACACCGGGGAGCTGTTTTTT.

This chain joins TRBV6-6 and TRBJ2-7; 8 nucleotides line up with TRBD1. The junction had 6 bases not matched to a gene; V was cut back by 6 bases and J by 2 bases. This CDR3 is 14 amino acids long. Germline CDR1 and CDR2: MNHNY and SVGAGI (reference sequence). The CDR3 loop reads CASSRDRLPYEQYF. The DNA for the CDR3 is TGTGCCAGCAGCCGGGACAGGCTCCCCTACGAGCAGTACTTC.

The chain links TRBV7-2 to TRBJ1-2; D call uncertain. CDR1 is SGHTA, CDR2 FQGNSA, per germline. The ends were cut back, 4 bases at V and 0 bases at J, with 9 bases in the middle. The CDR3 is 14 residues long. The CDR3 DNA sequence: TGTGCCAGCAGCTCCTTCCCCACTAACTATGGCTACACCTTC. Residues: CASSSFPTNYGYTF.

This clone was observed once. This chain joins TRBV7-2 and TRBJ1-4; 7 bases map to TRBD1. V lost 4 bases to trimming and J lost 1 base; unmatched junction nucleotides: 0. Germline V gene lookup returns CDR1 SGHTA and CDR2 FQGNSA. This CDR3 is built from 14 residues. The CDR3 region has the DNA TGTGCCAGCAGCTGGGACAGAACTAATGAAAAACTGTTTTTT. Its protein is CASSWDRTNEKLFF.

The CDR3 is CASLGTVNTEAFF. The CDR3 nucleotides are TGTGCCAGCCTGGGGACAGTGAACACTGAAGCTTTCTTT. V is TRBV25-1 and J is TRBJ1-1; 7 bases agree with TRBD1. The V gene end was trimmed by 8 bases and the J gene end by 0 bases; junction bases not matched to a gene: 3. The CDR3 loop spans 13 amino acids. CDR1 is MGHDK, CDR2 SYGVNS, per germline. The full variable domain, with the rest looked up from reference TRBV25-1 and TRBJ1-1, is EADIYQTPRYLVIGTGKKITLECSQTMGHDKMYWYQQDPGMELHLIHYSYGVNSTEKGDLSSESTVSRIRTEHFPLTLESARPSHTSQYLCASLGTVNTEAFFGQGTRLTVV.

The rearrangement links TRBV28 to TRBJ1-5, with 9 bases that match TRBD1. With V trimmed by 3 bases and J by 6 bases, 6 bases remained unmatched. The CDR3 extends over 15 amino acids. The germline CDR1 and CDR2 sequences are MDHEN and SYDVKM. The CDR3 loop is CASSLADRGGQPQHF. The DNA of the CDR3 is TGTGCCAGCAGTTTGGCTGACAGGGGGGGTCAGCCCCAGCATTTT. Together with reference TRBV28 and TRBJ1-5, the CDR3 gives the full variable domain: DVKVTQSSRYLVKRTGEKVFLECVQDMDHENMFWYRQDPGLGLRLIYFSYDVKMKEKGDIPEGYSVSREKKERFSLILESASTNQTSMYLCASSLADRGGQPQHFGDGTRLSIL.

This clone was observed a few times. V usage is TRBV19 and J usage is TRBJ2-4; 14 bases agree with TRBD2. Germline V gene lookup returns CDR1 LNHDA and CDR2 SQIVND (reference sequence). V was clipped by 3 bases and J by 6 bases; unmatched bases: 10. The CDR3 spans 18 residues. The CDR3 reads CASSIGTSGSIRTNIQYF. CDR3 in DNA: TGTGCCAGTAGTATCGGGACTAGCGGGAGTATTCGGACAAACATTCAGTACTTC.

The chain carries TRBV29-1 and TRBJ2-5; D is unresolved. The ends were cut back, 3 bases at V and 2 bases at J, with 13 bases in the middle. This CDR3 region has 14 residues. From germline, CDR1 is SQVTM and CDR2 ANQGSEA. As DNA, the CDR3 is TGCAGCGTTGATATGCTAGGGCGACAAGAGACCCAGTACTTC. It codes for CSVDMLGRQETQYF. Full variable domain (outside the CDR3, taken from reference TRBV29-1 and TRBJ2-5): SAVISQKPSRDICQRGTSLTIQCQVDSQVTMMFWYRQQPGQSLTLIATANQGSEATYESGFVIDKFPISRPNLTFSTLTVSNMSPEDSSIYLCSVDMLGRQETQYFGPGTRLLVL.

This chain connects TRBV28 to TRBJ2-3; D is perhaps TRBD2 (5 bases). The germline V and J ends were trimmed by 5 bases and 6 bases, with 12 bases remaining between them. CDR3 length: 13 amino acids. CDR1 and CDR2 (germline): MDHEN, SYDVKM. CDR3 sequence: CASSLPGIDTQYF. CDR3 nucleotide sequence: TGTGCCAGCAGTCTGCCCGGGATCGATACGCAGTATTTT.

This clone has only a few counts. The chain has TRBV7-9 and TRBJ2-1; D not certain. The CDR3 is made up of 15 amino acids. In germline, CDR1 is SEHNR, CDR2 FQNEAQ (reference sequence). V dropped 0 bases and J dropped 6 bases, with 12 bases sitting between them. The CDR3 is CASSLAGNPSNEQFF. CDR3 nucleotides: TGTGCCAGCAGCTTAGCGGGGAATCCATCCAATGAGCAGTTCTTC.